The 2 T cell receptor beta chains reported below all come from one sample, sequenced in a study of shared clonotypes between healthy human individuals. Here immunoSEQ multiplex PCR was the method, and the copy in TCRdb shows in-frame clones only, minus some. The sample includes 450,000 to 600,000 clones, about four fifths of them seen just once. Sequenced input: PBMCs. The origin of the receptors is a woman in her forties in good health. Some clones in this sample may be carry-over from other donors' samples.

This chain uses TRBV4-1 with TRBJ1-5; perhaps TRBD1 as D (6 bases). V was clipped by 1 base and J by 2 bases, with 9 bases between them. Per the germline V gene, CDR1 is MGHRA and CDR2 is YSYEKL. The CDR3 sequence is 15 residues long. The CDR3 sequence is CASSQASGGNQPQHF. CDR3 in DNA: TGCGCCAGCAGCCAAGCTTCAGGGGGCAATCAGCCCCAGCATTTT.

This rearrangement joins TRBV5-1 to TRBJ2-5, with D possibly being TRBD1 (6 bases). This CDR3 has 16 residues. Per the germline V gene, CDR1 is SGHRS and CDR2 is YFSETQ. Between the trimmed V and J ends, which lost 1 base and 1 base, there was a span of 14 bases. CDR3 sequence reads: CASSLTGSAIQETQYF. CDR3 DNA: TGCGCCAGCAGCTTGACAGGGAGTGCCATCCAAGAGACCCAGTACTTC.